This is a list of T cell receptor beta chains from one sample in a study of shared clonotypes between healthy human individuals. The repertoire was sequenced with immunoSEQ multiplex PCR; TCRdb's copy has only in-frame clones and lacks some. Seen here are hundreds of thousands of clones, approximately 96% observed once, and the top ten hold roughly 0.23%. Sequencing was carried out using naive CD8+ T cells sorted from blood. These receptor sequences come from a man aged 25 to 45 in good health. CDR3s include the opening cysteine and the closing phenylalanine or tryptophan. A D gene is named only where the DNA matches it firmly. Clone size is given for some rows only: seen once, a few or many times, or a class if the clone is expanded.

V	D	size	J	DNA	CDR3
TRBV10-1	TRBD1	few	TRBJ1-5	TGCGCCAGCAGTGAGCGTTTGGACAGGGCGGATTTT	CASSERLDRADF
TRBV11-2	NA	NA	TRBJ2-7	TGTGCCAGCAGCTTATCGAGATTATGGGAGCAGTACTTC	CASSLSRLWEQYF
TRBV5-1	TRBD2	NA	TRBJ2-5	TGCGCCAGCAGCCTACAGACCGGACTAGCCCAAGAGACCCAGTACTTC	CASSLQTGLAQETQYF
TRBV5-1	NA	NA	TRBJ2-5	TGCGCCAGCAGCTTGGTAATAGCGGATCTTCGGGAGACCCAGTACTTC	CASSLVIADLRETQYF
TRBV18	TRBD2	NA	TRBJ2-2	TGTGCCAGCTCACAGGGCAAGGACAGGACTAGCGGGATGCACACCGGGGAGCTGTTTTTT	CASSQGKDRTSGMHTGELFF
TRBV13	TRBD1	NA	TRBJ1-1	TGTGCCAGCAGCTCAGGGGGACAGGGGATACCTGAAGCTTTCTTT	CASSSGGQGIPEAFF
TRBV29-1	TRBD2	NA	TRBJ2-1	TGCAGCGTGGACGGGACTAGCGGAAGCTCCTACAATGAGCAGTTCTTC	CSVDGTSGSSYNEQFF
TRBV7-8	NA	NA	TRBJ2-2	TGTGCCAGCAGCTTAGGACCCCAGAGACAGGGACTTACCGGGGAGCTGTTTTTT	CASSLGPQRQGLTGELFF
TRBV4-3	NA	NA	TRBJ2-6	TGCGCCAGCAGCCACGTAGGGACGGTGGGCGACGTCCTGACTTTC	CASSHVGTVGDVLTF
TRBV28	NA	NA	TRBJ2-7	TGTGCCAGCAGTTCCCCCGGGGGACTCGATGGATACTACGAGCAGTACTTC	CASSSPGGLDGYYEQYF
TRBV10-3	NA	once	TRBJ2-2	TGTGCCATACATAAACCTGGAGGCGGGGAGCTGTTTTTT	CAIHKPGGGELFF
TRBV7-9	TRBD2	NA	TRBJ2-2	TGTGCCAGCAGCTTAGGACCAGCGGGAGGAGACACCGGGGAGCTGTTTTTT	CASSLGPAGGDTGELFF
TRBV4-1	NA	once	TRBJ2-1	TGCGCCAGCAGCCAATCCTTAGCGGACGACTCCTACAATGAGCAGTTCTTC	CASSQSLADDSYNEQFF
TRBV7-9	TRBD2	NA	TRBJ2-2	TGTGCCATCGGGGCCAGCGGGAGGACCGGGGAGCTGTTTTTT	CAIGASGRTGELFF
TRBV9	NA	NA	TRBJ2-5	TGTGCCAGCAGCGTAGGCTGGGGAGGAGAAGAGACCCAGTACTTC	CASSVGWGGEETQYF
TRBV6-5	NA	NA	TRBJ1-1	TGTGCCAGCAGTAGGTACGGGGGCACTGAAGCTTTCTTT	CASSRYGGTEAFF
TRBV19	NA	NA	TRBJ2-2	TGTGCCAGTAGTGGTGGGTACACCGGGGAGCTGTTTTTT	CASSGGYTGELFF
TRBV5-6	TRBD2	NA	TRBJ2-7	TGTGCCAGCAGCTTAAGCGCGGGGAGGGCCTACGAGCAGTACTTC	CASSLSAGRAYEQYF
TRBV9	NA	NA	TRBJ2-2	TGTGCCAGCAGCGTATACGGAGGAGCCTCAAACACCGGGGAGCTGTTTTTT	CASSVYGGASNTGELFF
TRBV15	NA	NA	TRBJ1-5	TGTGCCACCTCCCGCAGGGGCGGGGATCAGCCCCAGCATTTT	CATSRRGGDQPQHF
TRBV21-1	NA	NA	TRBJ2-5	TGTGCCAGCAGCAAAGTGGGGTCAAAGACCCAGTACTTC	CASSKVGSKTQYF
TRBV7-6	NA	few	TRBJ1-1	TGTGCCAGCAGCTTATATGGGAACACTGAAGCTTTCTTT	CASSLYGNTEAFF
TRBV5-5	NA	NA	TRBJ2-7	TGTGCCAGCAGCGCACTGACAGGACCCTACGAGCAGTACTTC	CASSALTGPYEQYF
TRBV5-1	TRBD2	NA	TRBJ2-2	TGCGCCAGCAGCTTGGCCGGGACTAGCGGGAGGAGTGCCGGGGAGCTGTTTTTT	CASSLAGTSGRSAGELFF
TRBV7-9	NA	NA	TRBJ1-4	TGTGCCAGCAGCAGAGGGACGCCTAATGAAAAACTGTTTTTT	CASSRGTPNEKLFF
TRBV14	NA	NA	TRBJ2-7	TGTGCCAGCAGCCAAGGAGTCGGAAGGTTACTAAACGAGCAGTACTTC	CASSQGVGRLLNEQYF
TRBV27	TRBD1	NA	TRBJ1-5	TGTGCCAGCAGTCCGCGGGACAGGGGCAATCAGCCCCAGCATTTT	CASSPRDRGNQPQHF
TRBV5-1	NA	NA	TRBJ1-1	TGCGCCAGCAGCCCCGGAGGGGTAATGAACACTGAAGCTTTCTTT	CASSPGGVMNTEAFF
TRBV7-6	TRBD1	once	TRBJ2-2	TGTGCCAGCAGCTTAGCAGTATGGGACAGGGAGCGCGGGGAGCTGTTTTTT	CASSLAVWDRERGELFF
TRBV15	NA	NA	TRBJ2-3	TGTGCCACCAGCGAAGGGCTCCTCAACACAGATACGCAGTATTTT	CATSEGLLNTDTQYF